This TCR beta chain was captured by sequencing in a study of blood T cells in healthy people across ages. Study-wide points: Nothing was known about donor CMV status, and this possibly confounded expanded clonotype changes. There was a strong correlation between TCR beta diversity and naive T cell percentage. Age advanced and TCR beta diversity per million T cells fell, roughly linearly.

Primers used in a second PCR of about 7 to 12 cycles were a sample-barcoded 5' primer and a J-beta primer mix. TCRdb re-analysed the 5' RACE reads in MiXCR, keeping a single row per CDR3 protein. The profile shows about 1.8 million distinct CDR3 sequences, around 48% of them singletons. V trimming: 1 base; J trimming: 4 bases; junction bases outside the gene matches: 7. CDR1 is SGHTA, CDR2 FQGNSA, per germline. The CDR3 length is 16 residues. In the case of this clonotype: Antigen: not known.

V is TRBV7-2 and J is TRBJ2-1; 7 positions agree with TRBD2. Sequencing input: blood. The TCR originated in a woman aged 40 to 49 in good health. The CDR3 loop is CASSLGLSGAYNEQFF. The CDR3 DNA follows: TGTGCCAGCAGCTTAGGACTGAGCGGGGCTTACAATGAGCAGTTCTTC.